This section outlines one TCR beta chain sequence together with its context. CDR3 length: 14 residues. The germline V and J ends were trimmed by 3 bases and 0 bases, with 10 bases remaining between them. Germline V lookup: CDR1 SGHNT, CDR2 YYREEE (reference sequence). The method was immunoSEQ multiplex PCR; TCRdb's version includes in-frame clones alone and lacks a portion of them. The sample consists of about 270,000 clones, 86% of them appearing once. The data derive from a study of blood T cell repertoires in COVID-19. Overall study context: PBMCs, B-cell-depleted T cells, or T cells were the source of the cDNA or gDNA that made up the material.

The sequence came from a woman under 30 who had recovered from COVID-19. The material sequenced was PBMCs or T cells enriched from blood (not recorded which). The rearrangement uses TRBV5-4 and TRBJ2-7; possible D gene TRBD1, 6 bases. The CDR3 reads CASSSPGASYEQYF. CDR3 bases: TGTGCCAGCAGCTCCCCAGGGGCCTCCTACGAGCAGTACTTC.